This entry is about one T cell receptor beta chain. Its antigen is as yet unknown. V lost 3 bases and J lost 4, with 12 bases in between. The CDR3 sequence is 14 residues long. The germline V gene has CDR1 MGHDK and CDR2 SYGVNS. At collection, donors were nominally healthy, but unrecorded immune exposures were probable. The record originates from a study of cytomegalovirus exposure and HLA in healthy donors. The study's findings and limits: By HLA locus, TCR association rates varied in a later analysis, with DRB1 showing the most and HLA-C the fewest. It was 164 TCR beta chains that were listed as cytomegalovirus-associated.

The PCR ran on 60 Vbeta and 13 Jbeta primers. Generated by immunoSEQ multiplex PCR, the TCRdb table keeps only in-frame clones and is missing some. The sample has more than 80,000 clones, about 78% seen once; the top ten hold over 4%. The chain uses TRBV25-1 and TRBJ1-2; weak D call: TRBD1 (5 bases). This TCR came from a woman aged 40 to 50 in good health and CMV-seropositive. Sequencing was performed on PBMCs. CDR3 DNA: TGTGCCAGCAGTGACCTCGGGACTCCCTATGGCTACACCTTC. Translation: CASSDLGTPYGYTF.